Listed below are T cell receptor beta chains from one sample, sequenced in a study of technical replicates of blood from a handful of donors. Sequenced by immunoSEQ multiplex PCR; TCRdb stores in-frame clones only, minus some. In the table there are around 63,000 clones, roughly 98% of which are singletons. What was sequenced was T cells isolated from PBMCs. The source of these receptors is a human donor in good health. CDR3s include the opening cysteine and the closing phenylalanine or tryptophan. D genes are given only for firm matches. Size is omitted from some rows. Given values are once, few, many or a class for expanded clones.

>TRBJ2-3|NA|TRBV6-6|NA
CASSYGGLSTDTQYF
TGTGCCAGCAGTTACGGAGGACTAAGCACAGATACGCAGTATTTT
>TRBJ2-3|NA|TRBV7-3|NA
CASSVQGGTDTQYF
TGTGCCAGCAGCGTCCAGGGTGGCACAGATACGCAGTATTTT
>TRBJ2-7|NA|TRBV6-6|NA
CASSYAPGLMVEQYF
TGTGCCAGCAGTTACGCCCCGGGACTCATGGTAGAGCAGTACTTC
>TRBJ2-5|NA|TRBV5-6|TRBD2
CASTRTSGHQETQYF
TGTGCCAGCACCCGGACTAGCGGGCACCAAGAGACCCAGTACTTC
>TRBJ2-5|NA|TRBV19|TRBD2
CASSTGLEDGTQYF
TGTGCCAGTAGTACGGGACTAGAAGATGGGACCCAGTACTTC
>TRBJ1-6|NA|TRBV4-1|TRBD1
CASADWTGENSPLHF
TGCGCCAGCGCTGATTGGACAGGGGAAAATTCACCCCTCCACTTT
>TRBJ2-3|NA|TRBV5-1|NA
CASRHSTGGTDTQYF
TGCGCCAGCAGACATTCTACCGGGGGCACAGATACGCAGTATTTT
>TRBJ1-2|NA|TRBV28|NA
CASSGNYGYTF
TGTGCCAGCTCCGGGAACTATGGCTACACCTTC
>TRBJ2-5|once|TRBV4-1|TRBD1
CASSLSYRGQETQYF
TGCGCCAGCAGCCTATCTTACAGGGGACAAGAGACCCAGTACTTC
>TRBJ1-6|NA|TRBV6-5|TRBD1
CASTRTGGPPLHF
TGTGCCAGCACCCGGACAGGGGGGCCACCCCTCCACTTT
>TRBJ2-7|NA|TRBV21-1|NA
CASSKGGGDRPTYEQYF
TGTGCCAGCAGCAAAGGCGGGGGAGACAGGCCCACCTACGAGCAGTACTTC
>TRBJ2-1|NA|TRBV30|TRBD2
CAWSESSGPGQFF
TGTGCCTGGAGTGAATCTAGCGGCCCAGGGCAGTTCTTC
>TRBJ1-2|NA|TRBV6-6|TRBD1
CASSHEGDSNYGYTF
TGTGCCAGCAGTCACGAAGGGGACAGTAACTATGGCTACACCTTC
>TRBJ2-6|NA|TRBV4-1|NA
CASSQEDISGANVLTF
TGCGCCAGCAGCCAAGAGGACATCTCTGGGGCCAACGTCCTGACTTTC
>TRBJ2-4|NA|TRBV6-5|NA
CASSYQRQLAKNIQYF
TGTGCCAGCAGTTACCAACGACAACTAGCCAAAAACATTCAGTACTTC
>TRBJ1-1|NA|TRBV10-3|TRBD1
CAVKGRQGDTEAFF
TGTGCCGTCAAGGGACGACAGGGCGACACTGAAGCTTTCTTT
>TRBJ2-1|NA|TRBV7-6|NA
CASSLYGSSYNEQFF
TGTGCCAGCAGCTTGTACGGGTCCTCCTACAATGAGCAGTTCTTC
>TRBJ2-3|NA|TRBV15|NA
CATSRDGDTQYF
TGTGCCACCAGCAGAGACGGGGATACGCAGTATTTT
>TRBJ1-1|NA|TRBV28|NA
CASSLQGNTEAFF
TGTGCCAGCAGTTTACAGGGAAACACTGAAGCTTTCTTT
>TRBJ2-3|NA|TRBV29-1|TRBD1
CSVAQGLSTDTQYF
TGCAGCGTTGCACAGGGGTTAAGCACAGATACGCAGTATTTT
>TRBJ1-5|NA|TRBV5-1|NA
CASRRSFSEPQHF
TGCGCCAGCAGGCGTAGCTTCTCGGAGCCCCAGCATTTT
>TRBJ2-1|NA|TRBV7-2|TRBD2
CASSPLWTSGREEQFF
TGTGCCAGCAGCCCTTTATGGACTAGCGGGAGAGAGGAGCAGTTCTTC
>TRBJ2-7|NA|TRBV5-1|NA
CASSLGGQNYEQYF
TGCGCCAGCAGCTTGGGCGGCCAAAACTACGAGCAGTACTTC
>TRBJ2-1|NA|TRBV7-6|TRBD2
CASSLEGLASHRSYNEQFF
TGTGCCAGCAGCTTGGAGGGACTAGCGTCTCACCGCTCCTACAATGAGCAGTTCTTC
>TRBJ1-6|NA|TRBV7-2|TRBD1
CASSTLQGYNSPLHF
TGTGCCAGCAGCACTCTACAGGGGTATAATTCACCCCTCCACTTT
>TRBJ1-1|NA|TRBV28|NA
CASETVTEAFF
TGTGCCAGCGAGACAGTGACTGAAGCTTTCTTT
>TRBJ1-5|NA|TRBV11-2|NA
CASSPRAGGQPQHF
TGTGCCAGCAGCCCTCGGGCGGGGGGTCAGCCCCAGCATTTT
>TRBJ1-6|NA|TRBV6-5|NA
CASSYYRTVTDSPLHF
TGTGCCAGCAGCTACTATCGGACAGTGACTGATTCACCCCTCCACTTT
>TRBJ2-7|NA|TRBV11-2|NA
CASSFSRGAGYEQYF
TGTGCCAGCAGCTTCTCAAGGGGCGCTGGGTACGAGCAGTACTTC
>TRBJ2-7|NA|TRBV7-8|TRBD2
CASSLGAGGNSYEQYF
TGTGCCAGCAGCTTAGGGGCGGGGGGGAACTCCTACGAGCAGTACTTC
>TRBJ1-1|NA|TRBV11-1|NA
CASSFGENTEAFF
TGTGCCAGCAGCTTCGGGGAGAACACTGAAGCTTTCTTT
>TRBJ1-2|NA|TRBV10-3|NA
CAIFGGGEDYGYTF
TGTGCCATTTTTGGCGGGGGCGAGGACTATGGCTACACCTTC
>TRBJ2-1|NA|TRBV9|TRBD1
CASSVEADRGNWNEQFF
TGTGCCAGCAGCGTAGAAGCGGACAGGGGTAACTGGAATGAGCAGTTCTTC
>TRBJ1-4|NA|TRBV25-1|TRBD1
CASSARNRGPSEKLFF
TGTGCCAGCAGTGCCCGAAACAGGGGGCCGAGTGAAAAACTGTTTTTT
>TRBJ2-1|NA|TRBV7-8|NA
CASSRHLAPSEEQFF
TGTGCCAGCAGCCGTCATTTAGCGCCCTCGGAGGAGCAGTTCTTC
>TRBJ2-5|NA|TRBV7-6|NA
CASSLAQGGKETQYF
TGTGCCAGCAGCTTAGCCCAGGGGGGAAAAGAGACCCAGTACTTC
>TRBJ1-5|NA|TRBV21-1|NA
CASSKRGNQPQHF
TGTGCCAGCAGCAAACGGGGCAATCAGCCCCAGCATTTT
>TRBJ1-2|once|TRBV13|TRBD1
CASTSQGAYGYTF
TGTGCCAGCACATCACAGGGGGCCTATGGCTACACCTTC
>TRBJ1-5|NA|TRBV6-5|NA
CASSPKQGQPQHF
TGTGCCAGCAGCCCCAAACAGGGACAGCCCCAGCATTTT
>TRBJ2-1|NA|TRBV18|TRBD2
CASSPQTLRGASNEQFF
TGTGCCAGCTCACCACAAACATTGCGGGGGGCCTCCAATGAGCAGTTCTTC
>TRBJ1-1|NA|TRBV7-6|TRBD1
CASSDRQGRTEAFF
TGTGCCAGCAGCGATAGACAGGGAAGGACTGAAGCTTTCTTT
>TRBJ1-2|NA|TRBV30|NA
CAWSNDAGNYGYTF
TGTGCCTGGAGTAATGACGCAGGGAACTATGGCTACACCTTC
>TRBJ2-7|NA|TRBV5-1|TRBD1
CASTIGQGVYEQYF
TGCGCCAGCACCATTGGACAGGGGGTTTACGAGCAGTACTTC
>TRBJ1-3|NA|TRBV9|NA
CASSSEGGSGNTIYF
TGTGCCAGCAGCTCCGAAGGGGGAAGTGGAAACACCATATATTTT
>TRBJ1-1|NA|TRBV7-9|NA
CASQIAGVRTEAFF
TGTGCCAGCCAAATAGCCGGGGTCCGCACTGAAGCTTTCTTT
>TRBJ2-1|NA|TRBV4-1|NA
CASSQDRPGVGNEQFF
TGCGCCAGCAGCCAAGATAGGCCGGGAGTGGGAAATGAGCAGTTCTTC
>TRBJ2-7|NA|TRBV11-3|TRBD2
CASSLGPVGGDF
TGTGCCAGCAGCTTAGGCCCAGTGGGAGGGGACTTC
>TRBJ1-1|NA|TRBV11-3|TRBD1
CASSLGTGAEAFF
TGTGCCAGCAGCTTAGGAACAGGGGCGGAAGCTTTCTTT
>TRBJ2-7|NA|TRBV9|TRBD2
CASSVPLAGVSYEQYF
TGTGCCAGCAGCGTTCCACTAGCGGGGGTCTCCTACGAGCAGTACTTC
>TRBJ2-3|NA|TRBV27|TRBD2
CASSFHSGGLTDTQYF
TGTGCCAGCAGTTTCCATAGCGGGGGGCTCACAGATACGCAGTATTTT
>TRBJ2-1|NA|TRBV10-1|TRBD2
CASSENQRGEQFF
TGCGCCAGCAGTGAGAATCAGCGGGGGGAGCAGTTCTTC